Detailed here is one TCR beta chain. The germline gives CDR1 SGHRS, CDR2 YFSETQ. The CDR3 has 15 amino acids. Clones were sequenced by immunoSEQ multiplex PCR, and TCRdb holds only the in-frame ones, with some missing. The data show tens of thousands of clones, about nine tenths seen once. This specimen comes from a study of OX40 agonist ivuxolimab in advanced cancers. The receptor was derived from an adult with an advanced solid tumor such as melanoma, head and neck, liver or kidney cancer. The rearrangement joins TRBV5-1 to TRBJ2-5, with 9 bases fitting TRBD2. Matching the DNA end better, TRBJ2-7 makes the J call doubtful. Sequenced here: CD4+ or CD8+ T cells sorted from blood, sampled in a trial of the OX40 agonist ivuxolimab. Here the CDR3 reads CASSSNSGSGYEQYF. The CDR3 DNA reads TGCGCCAGCAGCTCGAATAGCGGGAGCGGGTACGAGCAGTACTTC.